The subject of this entry is one T cell receptor beta chain. Antigen unknown. The source of the sample is a study of OX40 agonist ivuxolimab in advanced cancers. Study summary: Patient treatment consisted of intravenous ivuxolimab administration every 2 weeks at 0.01 to 10 mg/kg. The study's findings and limits: Several nonresponders also turned out to have low normalized T-cell clonal expansion.

Germline V gene lookup returns CDR1 MNHEY and CDR2 SMNVEV (reference sequence). There are 13 residues in the CDR3. V was cut by 2 bases and J by 2 bases, with 7 bases left in between. The table came from immunoSEQ multiplex PCR; TCRdb's copy has only in-frame clones and leaves some out. Among more than 45,000 clones listed, 94% were seen once. Sequenced material: CD4+ or CD8+ T cells sorted from blood, taken in a trial of the OX40 agonist ivuxolimab. The chain carries TRBV27 and TRBJ2-7; no firm D call. The origin of this receptor is an adult with an advanced solid tumor such as melanoma, head and neck, liver or kidney cancer. The CDR3 loop is CASSLRQTYEQYF. DNA of the CDR3: TGTGCCAGCAGTTTAAGGCAAACCTACGAGCAGTACTTC.